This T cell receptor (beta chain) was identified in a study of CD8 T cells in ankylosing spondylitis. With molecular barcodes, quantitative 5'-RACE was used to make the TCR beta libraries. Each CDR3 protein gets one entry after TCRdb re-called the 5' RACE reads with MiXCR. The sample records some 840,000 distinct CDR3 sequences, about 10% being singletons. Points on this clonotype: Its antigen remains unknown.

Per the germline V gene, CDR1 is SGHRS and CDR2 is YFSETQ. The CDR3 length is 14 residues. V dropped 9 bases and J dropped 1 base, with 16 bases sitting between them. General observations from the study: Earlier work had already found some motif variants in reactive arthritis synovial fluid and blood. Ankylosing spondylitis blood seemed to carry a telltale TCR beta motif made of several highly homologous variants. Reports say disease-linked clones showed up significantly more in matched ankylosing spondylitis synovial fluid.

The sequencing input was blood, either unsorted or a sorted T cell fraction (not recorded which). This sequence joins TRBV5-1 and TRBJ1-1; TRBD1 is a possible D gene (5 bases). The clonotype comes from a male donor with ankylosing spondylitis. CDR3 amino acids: CATRLRGENTEAFF. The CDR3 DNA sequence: TGCGCCACCCGCCTGAGGGGCGAGAACACTGAAGCTTTCTTT.